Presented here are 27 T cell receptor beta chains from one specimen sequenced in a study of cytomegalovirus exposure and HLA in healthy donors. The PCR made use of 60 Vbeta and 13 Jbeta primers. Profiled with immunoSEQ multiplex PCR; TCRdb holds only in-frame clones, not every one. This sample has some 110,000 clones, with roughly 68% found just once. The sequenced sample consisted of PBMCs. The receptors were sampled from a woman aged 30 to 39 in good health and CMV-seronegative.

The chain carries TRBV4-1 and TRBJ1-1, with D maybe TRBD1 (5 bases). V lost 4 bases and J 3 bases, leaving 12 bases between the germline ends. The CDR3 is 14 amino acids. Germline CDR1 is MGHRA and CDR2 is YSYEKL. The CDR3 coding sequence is TGCGCCAGCAGCCTGGGATCAGGGTACACTGAAGCTTTCTTT. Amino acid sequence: CASSLGSGYTEAFF.

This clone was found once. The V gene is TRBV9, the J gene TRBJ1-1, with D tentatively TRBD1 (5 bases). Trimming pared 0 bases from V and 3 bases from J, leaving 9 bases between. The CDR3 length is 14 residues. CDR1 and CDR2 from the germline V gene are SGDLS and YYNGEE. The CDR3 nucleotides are TGTGCCAGCAGCGTAGGCGGGGGGGACACTGAAGCTTTCTTT. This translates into CASSVGGGDTEAFF.

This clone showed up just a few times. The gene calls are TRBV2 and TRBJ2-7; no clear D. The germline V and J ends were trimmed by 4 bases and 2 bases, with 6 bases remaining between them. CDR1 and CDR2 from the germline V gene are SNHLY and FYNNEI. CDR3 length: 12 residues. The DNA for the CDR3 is TGTGCCAGCAGTGGAGCCACCTACGAGCAGTACTTC. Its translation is CASSGATYEQYF. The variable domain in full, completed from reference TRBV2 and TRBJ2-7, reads EPEVTQTPSHQVTQMGQEVILRCVPISNHLYFYWYRQILGQKVEFLVSFYNNEISEKSEIFDDQFSVERPDGSNFTLKIRSTKLEDSAMYFCASSGATYEQYFGPGTRLTVT.

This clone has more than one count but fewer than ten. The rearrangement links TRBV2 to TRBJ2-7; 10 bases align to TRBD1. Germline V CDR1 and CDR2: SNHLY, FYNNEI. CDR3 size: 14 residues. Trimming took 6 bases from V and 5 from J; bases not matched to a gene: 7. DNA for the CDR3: TGTGCCAGCAGCTCCGGGACAGGGGTCGACGAGCAGTACTTC. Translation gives CASSSGTGVDEQYF.

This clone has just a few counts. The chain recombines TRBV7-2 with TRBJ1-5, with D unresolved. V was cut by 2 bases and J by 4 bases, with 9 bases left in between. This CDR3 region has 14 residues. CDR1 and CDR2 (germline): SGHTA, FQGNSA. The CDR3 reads CASSLLPGNQPQHF. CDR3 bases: TGTGCCAGCAGCTTATTGCCGGGAAATCAGCCCCAGCATTTT.

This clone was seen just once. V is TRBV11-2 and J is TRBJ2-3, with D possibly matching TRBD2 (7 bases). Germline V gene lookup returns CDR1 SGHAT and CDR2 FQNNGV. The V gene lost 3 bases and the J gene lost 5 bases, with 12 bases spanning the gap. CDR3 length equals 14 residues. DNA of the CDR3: TGTGCCAGCAGCTTCGAGAGGGGGGGAGATACGCAGTATTTT. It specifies CASSFERGGDTQYF.

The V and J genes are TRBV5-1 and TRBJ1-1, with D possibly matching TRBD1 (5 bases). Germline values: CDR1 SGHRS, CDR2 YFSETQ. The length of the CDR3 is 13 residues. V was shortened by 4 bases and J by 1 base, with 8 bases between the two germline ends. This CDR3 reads CASSDQGNTEAFF. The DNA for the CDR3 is TGCGCCAGCAGCGATCAGGGGAACACTGAAGCTTTCTTT.

The CDR3 DNA follows: TGTGCCAGCAGCCAAGTTTTAGCGGATTCCTACGAGCAGTACTTC. Its translation: CASSQVLADSYEQYF. The rearrangement links TRBV4-2 to TRBJ2-7, with D perhaps TRBD2 (6 bases). Germline V CDR1 and CDR2: LGHNA, YNFKEQ. The CDR3 has 15 amino acids. Trimming removed 1 base from V and 1 base from J, with 11 bases in between.

CDR3 amino acids: CASSLEFGSNQPQHF. The CDR3, as DNA: TGTGCCAGCAGCTTAGAGTTTGGCAGCAATCAGCCCCAGCATTTT. This chain links TRBV11-2 with TRBJ1-5; no reliable D call. Germline-derived CDR1 and CDR2 are SGHAT and FQNNGV. The V end lost 0 bases, the J end lost 1 base, and 7 bases lay between the germline ends. The CDR3 is 15 residues long. The full variable domain, completed using reference TRBV11-2 and TRBJ1-5, is EAGVAQSPRYKIIEKRQSVAFWCNPISGHATLYWYQQILGQGPKLLIQFQNNGVVDDSQLPKDRFSAERLKGVDSTLKIQPAKLEDSAVYLCASSLEFGSNQPQHFGDGTRLSIL.

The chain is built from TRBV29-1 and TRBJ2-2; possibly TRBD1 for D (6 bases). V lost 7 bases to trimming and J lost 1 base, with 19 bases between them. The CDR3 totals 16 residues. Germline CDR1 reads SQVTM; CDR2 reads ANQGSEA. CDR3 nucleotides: TGCAGCGCTGACAGGTACCCCGTTGGGAACACCGGGGAGCTGTTTTTT. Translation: CSADRYPVGNTGELFF.

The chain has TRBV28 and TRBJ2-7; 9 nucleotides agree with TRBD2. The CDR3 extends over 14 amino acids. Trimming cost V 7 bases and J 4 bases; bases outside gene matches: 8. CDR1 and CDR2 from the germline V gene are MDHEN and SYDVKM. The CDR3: CASNPGTSQYEQYF. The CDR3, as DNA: TGTGCCAGCAACCCTGGGACTAGCCAGTACGAGCAGTACTTC. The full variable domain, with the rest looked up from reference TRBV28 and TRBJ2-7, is DVKVTQSSRYLVKRTGEKVFLECVQDMDHENMFWYRQDPGLGLRLIYFSYDVKMKEKGDIPEGYSVSREKKERFSLILESASTNQTSMYLCASNPGTSQYEQYFGPGTRLTVT.

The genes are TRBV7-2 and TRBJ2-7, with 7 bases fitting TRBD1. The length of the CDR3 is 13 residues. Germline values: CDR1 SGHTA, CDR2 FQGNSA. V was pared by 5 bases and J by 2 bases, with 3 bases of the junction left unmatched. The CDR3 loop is CASSGDSPYEQYF. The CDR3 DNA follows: TGTGCCAGCAGCGGGGACAGCCCCTACGAGCAGTACTTC.

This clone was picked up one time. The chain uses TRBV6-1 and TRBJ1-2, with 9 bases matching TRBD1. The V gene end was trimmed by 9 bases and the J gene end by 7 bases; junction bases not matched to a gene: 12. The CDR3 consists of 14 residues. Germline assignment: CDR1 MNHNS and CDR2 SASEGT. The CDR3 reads CARVGQGLGCGYTF. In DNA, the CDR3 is TGTGCCAGAGTAGGACAGGGGTTGGGTTGTGGCTACACCTTC.

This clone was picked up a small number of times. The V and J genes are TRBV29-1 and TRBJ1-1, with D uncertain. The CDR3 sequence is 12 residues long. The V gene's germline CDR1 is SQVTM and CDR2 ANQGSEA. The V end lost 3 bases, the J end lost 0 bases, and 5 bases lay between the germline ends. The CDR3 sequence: CSVELLNTEAFF. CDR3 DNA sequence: TGCAGCGTTGAGCTATTGAACACTGAAGCTTTCTTT.

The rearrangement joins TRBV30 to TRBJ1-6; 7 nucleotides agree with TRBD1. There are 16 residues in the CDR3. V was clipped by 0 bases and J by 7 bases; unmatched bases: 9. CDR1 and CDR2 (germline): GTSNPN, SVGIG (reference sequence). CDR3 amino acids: CAWSVSGGGQNSPLHF. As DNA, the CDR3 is TGTGCCTGGAGTGTATCAGGGGGAGGTCAAAATTCACCCCTCCACTTT. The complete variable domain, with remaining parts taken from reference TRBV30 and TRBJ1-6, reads SQTIHQWPATLVQPVGSPLSLECTVEGTSNPNLYWYRQAAGRGLQLLFYSVGIGQISSEVPQNLSASRPQDRQFILSSKKLLLSDSGFYLCAWSVSGGGQNSPLHFGNGTRLTVT.

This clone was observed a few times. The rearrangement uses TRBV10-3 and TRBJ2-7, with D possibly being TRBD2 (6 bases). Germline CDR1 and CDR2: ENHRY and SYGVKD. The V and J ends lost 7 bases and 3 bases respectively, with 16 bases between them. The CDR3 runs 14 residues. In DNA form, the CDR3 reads TGTGCCATCAACCGCCGGTGGGGGGACTACGAGCAGTACTTC. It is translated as CAINRRWGDYEQYF.

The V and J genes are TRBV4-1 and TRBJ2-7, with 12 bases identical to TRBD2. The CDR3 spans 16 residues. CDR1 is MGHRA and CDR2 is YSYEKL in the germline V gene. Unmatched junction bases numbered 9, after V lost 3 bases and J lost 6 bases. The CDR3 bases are TGCGCCAGCAGCCAGCTAGCGGGAGGGCCAATTGTCGAGCAGTACTTC. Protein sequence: CASSQLAGGPIVEQYF.

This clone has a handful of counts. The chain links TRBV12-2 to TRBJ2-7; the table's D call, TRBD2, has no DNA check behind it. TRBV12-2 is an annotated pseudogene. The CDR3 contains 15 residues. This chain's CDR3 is CASRFLAGGGHEQYF. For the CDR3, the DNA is TGTGCAAGTCGCTTTCTAGCGGGAGGGGGCCACGAGCAGTACTTC.

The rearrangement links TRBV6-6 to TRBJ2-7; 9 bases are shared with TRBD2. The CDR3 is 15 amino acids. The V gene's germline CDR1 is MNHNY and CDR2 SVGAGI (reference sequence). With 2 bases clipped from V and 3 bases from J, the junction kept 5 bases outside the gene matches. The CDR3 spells CASSYARLADYEQYF. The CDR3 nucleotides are TGTGCCAGCAGTTACGCGAGACTAGCGGACTACGAGCAGTACTTC.

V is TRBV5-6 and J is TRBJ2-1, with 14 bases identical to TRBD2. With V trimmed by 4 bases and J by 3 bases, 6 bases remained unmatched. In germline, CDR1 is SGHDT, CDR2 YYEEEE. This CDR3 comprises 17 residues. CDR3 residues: CASSPQTSGRDYNEQFF. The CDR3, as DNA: TGTGCCAGCAGCCCCCAGACTAGCGGGAGGGACTACAATGAGCAGTTCTTC.

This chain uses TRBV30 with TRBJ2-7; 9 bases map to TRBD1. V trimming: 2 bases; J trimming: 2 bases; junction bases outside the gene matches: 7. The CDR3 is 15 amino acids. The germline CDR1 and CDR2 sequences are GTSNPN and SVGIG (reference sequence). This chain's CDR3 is CAWSLGTGRAYEQYF. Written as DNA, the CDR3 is TGTGCCTGGAGTCTCGGGACAGGGAGGGCCTACGAGCAGTACTTC.

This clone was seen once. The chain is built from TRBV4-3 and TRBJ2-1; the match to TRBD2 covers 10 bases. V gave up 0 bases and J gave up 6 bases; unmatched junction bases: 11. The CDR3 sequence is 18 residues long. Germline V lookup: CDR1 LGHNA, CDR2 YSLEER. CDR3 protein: CASSQDFGLAVPGNEQFF. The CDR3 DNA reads TGCGCCAGCAGCCAAGATTTCGGACTAGCGGTGCCGGGCAATGAGCAGTTCTTC.

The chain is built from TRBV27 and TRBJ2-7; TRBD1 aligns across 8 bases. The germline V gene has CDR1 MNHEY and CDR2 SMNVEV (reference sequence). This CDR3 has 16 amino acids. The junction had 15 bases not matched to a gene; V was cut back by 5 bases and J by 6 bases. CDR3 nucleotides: TGTGCCAGCAGTGAGCAGGGGGCCCAACGACTGGGCGAGCAGTACTTC. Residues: CASSEQGAQRLGEQYF.

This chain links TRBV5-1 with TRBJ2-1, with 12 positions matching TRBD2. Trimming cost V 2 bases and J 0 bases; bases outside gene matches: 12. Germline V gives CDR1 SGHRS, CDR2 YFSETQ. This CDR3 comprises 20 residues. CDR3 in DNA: TGCGCCAGCAGCTTTGCACTAGCGGGAGGACCGGGGAGCTCCTACAATGAGCAGTTCTTC. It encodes CASSFALAGGPGSSYNEQFF.

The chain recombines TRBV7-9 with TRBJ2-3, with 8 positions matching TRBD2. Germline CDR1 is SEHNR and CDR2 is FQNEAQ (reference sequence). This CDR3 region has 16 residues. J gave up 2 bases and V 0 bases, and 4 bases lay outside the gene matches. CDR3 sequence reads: CASSLALAGPTDTQYF. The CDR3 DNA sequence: TGTGCCAGCAGCTTAGCTTTAGCGGGACCCACAGATACGCAGTATTTT.

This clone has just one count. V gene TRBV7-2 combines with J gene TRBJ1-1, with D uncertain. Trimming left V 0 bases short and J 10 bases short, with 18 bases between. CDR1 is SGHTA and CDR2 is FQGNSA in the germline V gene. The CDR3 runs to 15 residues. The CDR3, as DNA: TGTGCCAGCAGCTTAGCCTTCCCGCAGGACTCGGGAGCTTTCTTT. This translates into CASSLAFPQDSGAFF.

The CDR3 DNA reads TGTGCCAGCAGCCAAATACTAGCGGGAGTGGGAACAGATACGCAGTATTTT. Translated, it gives CASSQILAGVGTDTQYF. This chain connects TRBV14 to TRBJ2-3; 11 nucleotides match TRBD2. The CDR3 loop spans 17 amino acids. J lost 3 bases, V lost 2 bases, and 7 bases had no gene match. Germline CDR1 is SGHDN and CDR2 is FVKESK. Based on the CDR3 plus reference TRBV14 and TRBJ2-3, the full variable domain is EAGVTQFPSHSVIEKGQTVTLRCDPISGHDNLYWYRRVMGKEIKFLLHFVKESKQDESGMPNNRFLAERTGGTYSTLKVQPAELEDSGVYFCASSQILAGVGTDTQYFGPGTRLTVL.